The 14 T cell receptor beta chains below all came from one sample that was sequenced in a study of control samples from healthy donors and cancer patients. Produced via immunoSEQ multiplex PCR; TCRdb's table is partial and in-frame only. The profile covers about 120,000 clones, with around nine tenths appearing a single time and roughly 12% taken by the ten largest. Sequenced: blood. These receptors came from a man under 40 in good health.

The V call is TRBV18, the J call TRBJ1-2, with D uncertain. This CDR3 region has 14 residues. Trimming took 8 bases from V and 3 from J, leaving 16 bases between them. Germline V CDR1 and CDR2: KGHSH, LQKENI. The CDR3 reads CASRPQAGDYGYTF. The CDR3 region has the DNA TGTGCCAGCCGACCGCAGGCTGGGGACTATGGCTACACCTTC.

The chain joins TRBV30 to TRBJ2-1; D not certain. The germline gives CDR1 GTSNPN, CDR2 SVGIG (reference sequence). The CDR3 is 11 residues long. V lost 1 base and J lost 5, with 3 bases in between. CDR3 nucleotides: TGTGCCTGGAGTGCAAACAATGAGCAGTTCTTC. Translating gives CAWSANNEQFF.

This rearrangement joins TRBV7-2 to TRBJ2-1; 10 bases fit TRBD2. With V trimmed by 5 bases and J by 3 bases, 4 bases remained unmatched. The CDR3 consists of 15 residues. The germline V gene encodes CDR1 SGHTA and CDR2 FQGNSA. The CDR3 loop is CASSLSGGHYNEQFF. The CDR3 DNA sequence: TGTGCCAGCAGCCTTAGCGGGGGGCACTACAATGAGCAGTTCTTC. The full variable domain, completed using reference TRBV7-2 and TRBJ2-1, is GAGVSQSPSNKVTEKGKDVELRCDPISGHTALYWYRQSLGQGLEFLIYFQGNSAPDKSGLPSDRFSAERTGGSVSTLTIQRTQQEDSAVYLCASSLSGGHYNEQFFGPGTRLTVL.

The CDR3 DNA reads as TGTGCCAGCAGCTTGTGGGACGTGAAGCGCCCGAACACTGAAGCTTTCTTT. This encodes CASSLWDVKRPNTEAFF. J is TRBJ1-1 and V is TRBV5-5, with D perhaps matching TRBD1 (5 bases). Germline V gene sequence: CDR1 SGHKS, CDR2 YYEKEE (reference sequence). V was shortened by 1 base and J by 1 base, with 17 bases between the two germline ends. This CDR3 region has 17 residues.

The chain recombines TRBV24-1 with TRBJ2-5; D is perhaps TRBD1 (6 bases). This CDR3 has 15 amino acids. Per the germline V gene, CDR1 is KGHDR and CDR2 is SFDVKD. Between the trimmed V and J ends, which lost 3 bases and 0 bases, there was a span of 10 bases. The CDR3 region is CATSDTRDNQETQYF. DNA of the CDR3: TGTGCCACCAGTGATACCCGGGACAACCAAGAGACCCAGTACTTC.

This rearrangement joins TRBV12-3 or TRBV12-4 to TRBJ2-5; TRBD1 agrees at 7 bases. V was pared by 4 bases and J by 9 bases, with 8 bases of the junction left unmatched. This CDR3 is 13 amino acids long. CDR3 nucleotide sequence: TGTGCCAGCAGTTCACAGGGGAAGGACTCCCAGTACTTC. Amino acids: CASSSQGKDSQYF.

This sequence joins TRBV7-2 and TRBJ2-3; TRBD1 aligns across 8 bases. The CDR3 totals 16 residues. Trimming at V came to 5 bases and at J to 1 base, leaving 8 bases not matched to a gene. Germline V gives CDR1 SGHTA, CDR2 FQGNSA. The CDR3, as DNA: TGTGCCAGCAGCCAAGCTCCGGGACAGGGCACAGATACGCAGTATTTT. Translation gives CASSQAPGQGTDTQYF.

Only one count was recorded for this clone. J is TRBJ1-4 and V is TRBV7-8, with 10 bases identical to TRBD1. Per germline, CDR1 SGHVS and CDR2 FQNEAQ. The CDR3 extends over 15 amino acids. V trimming: 3 bases; J trimming: 7 bases; junction bases outside the gene matches: 5. CDR3 bases: TGTGCCAGCAGCTTGACAGGGGGCATAGGTGAAAAACTGTTTTTT. It translates to CASSLTGGIGEKLFF.

The chain joins TRBV11-1 to TRBJ1-1; D might be TRBD1 (6 bases). The CDR3 is made up of 13 amino acids. V was pared by 5 bases and J by 5 bases, with 12 bases between. CDR1 is SGHAT, CDR2 FQDESV, per germline (reference sequence). The CDR3 DNA sequence: TGTGCCAGCAGCCCTTACAGGGAAACTGAAGCTTTCTTT. This translates into CASSPYRETEAFF. Variable domain in full (rest from reference TRBV11-1 and TRBJ1-1): EAEVAQSPRYKITEKSQAVAFWCDPISGHATLYWYRQILGQGPELLVQFQDESVVDDSQLPKDRFSAERLKGVDSTLKIQPAELGDSAMYLCASSPYRETEAFFGQGTRLTVV.

V and J are TRBV27 and TRBJ2-5, with D unclear. CDR3 length: 14 amino acids. Germline V gene sequence: CDR1 MNHEY, CDR2 SMNVEV (reference sequence). Deletions cut 4 bases from V and 1 base from J, with 10 bases between. The CDR3 here is CASSSNSAQETQYF. In DNA, the CDR3 is TGTGCCAGCAGTTCTAACAGTGCCCAAGAGACCCAGTACTTC.

This chain uses TRBV7-9 with TRBJ1-2; 8 bases fit TRBD1. Per the germline V gene, CDR1 is SEHNR and CDR2 is FQNEAQ (reference sequence). V lost 4 bases to trimming and J lost 7 bases; unmatched junction nucleotides: 14. CDR3 length: 16 amino acids. CDR3 sequence: CASSSLGQVRDPGYTF. The CDR3 region has the DNA TGTGCCAGCAGCTCCTTGGGACAGGTACGGGATCCTGGCTACACCTTC.

The chain joins TRBV2 to TRBJ1-1; D uncertain. CDR1 is SNHLY, CDR2 FYNNEI, per germline. Trimming pared 4 bases from V and 0 bases from J, leaving 6 bases between. The length of the CDR3 is 13 residues. CDR3 in DNA: TGTGCCAGCAGTGGGACGATGAACACTGAAGCTTTCTTT. Translated: CASSGTMNTEAFF.

The chain combines TRBV6-5 with TRBJ1-5, with TRBD1 matching 10 bases. The V gene's germline CDR1 is MNHEY and CDR2 SVGAGI. The CDR3 runs to 16 residues. V lost 2 bases and J lost 6; bases outside the gene matches: 7. In nucleotides, the CDR3 is TGTGCCAGCAGTTACCCTGGGACAGGGGAGAGTCAGCCCCAGCATTTT. Its translation: CASSYPGTGESQPQHF.

The chain carries TRBV6-1 and TRBJ2-3, with 11 positions matching TRBD2. This CDR3 comprises 15 residues. Germline lookup yields CDR1 MNHNS and CDR2 SASEGT. The V and J ends lost 3 bases and 4 bases, in that order; junction bases with no gene match: 3. The CDR3 DNA reads as TGTGCCAGCAGTGATGGTAGCGGGGGGGCAGATACGCAGTATTTT. Protein product: CASSDGSGGADTQYF.